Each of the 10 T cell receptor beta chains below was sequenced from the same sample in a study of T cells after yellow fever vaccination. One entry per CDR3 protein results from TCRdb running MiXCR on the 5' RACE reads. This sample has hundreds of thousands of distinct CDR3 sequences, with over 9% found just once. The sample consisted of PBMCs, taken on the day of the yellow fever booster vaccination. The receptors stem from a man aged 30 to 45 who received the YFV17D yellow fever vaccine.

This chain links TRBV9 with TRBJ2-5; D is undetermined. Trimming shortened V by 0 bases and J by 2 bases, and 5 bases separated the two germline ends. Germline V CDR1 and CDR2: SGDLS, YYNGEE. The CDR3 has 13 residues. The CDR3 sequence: CASSVGGQETQYF. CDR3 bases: TGTGCCAGCAGCGTAGGCGGTCAAGAGACCCAGTACTTC. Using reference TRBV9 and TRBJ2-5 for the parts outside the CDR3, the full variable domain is DSGVTQTPKHLITATGQRVTLRCSPRSGDLSVYWYQQSLDQGLQFLIQYYNGEERAKGNILERFSAQQFPDLHSELNLSSLELGDSALYFCASSVGGQETQYFGPGTRLLVL.

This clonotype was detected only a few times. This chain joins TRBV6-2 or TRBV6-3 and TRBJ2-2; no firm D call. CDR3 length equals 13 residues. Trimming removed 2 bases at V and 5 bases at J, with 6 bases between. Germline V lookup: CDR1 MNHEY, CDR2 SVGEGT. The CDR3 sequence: CASSYEITGELFF. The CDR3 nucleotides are TGTGCCAGCAGTTACGAGATTACCGGGGAGCTGTTTTTT.

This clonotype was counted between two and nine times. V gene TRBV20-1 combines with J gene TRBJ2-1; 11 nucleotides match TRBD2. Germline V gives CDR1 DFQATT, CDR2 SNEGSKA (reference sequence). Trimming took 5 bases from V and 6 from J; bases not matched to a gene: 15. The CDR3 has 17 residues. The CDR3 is CSAGMLAGGPKGNEQFF. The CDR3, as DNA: TGCAGTGCTGGGATGCTAGCGGGAGGCCCCAAGGGCAATGAGCAGTTCTTC.

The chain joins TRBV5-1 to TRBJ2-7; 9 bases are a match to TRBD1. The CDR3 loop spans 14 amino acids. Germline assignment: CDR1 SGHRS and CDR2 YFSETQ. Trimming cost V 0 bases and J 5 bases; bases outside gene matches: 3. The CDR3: CASSLVGQGNEQYF. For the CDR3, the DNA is TGCGCCAGCAGCTTGGTGGGACAGGGAAACGAGCAGTACTTC.

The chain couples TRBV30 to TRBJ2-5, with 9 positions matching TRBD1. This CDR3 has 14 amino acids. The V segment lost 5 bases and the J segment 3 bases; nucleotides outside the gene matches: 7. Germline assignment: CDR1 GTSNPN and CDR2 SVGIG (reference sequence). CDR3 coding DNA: TGTGCCTGGGGCAAAGGGGACAGGGAAGAGACCCAGTACTTC. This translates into CAWGKGDREETQYF.

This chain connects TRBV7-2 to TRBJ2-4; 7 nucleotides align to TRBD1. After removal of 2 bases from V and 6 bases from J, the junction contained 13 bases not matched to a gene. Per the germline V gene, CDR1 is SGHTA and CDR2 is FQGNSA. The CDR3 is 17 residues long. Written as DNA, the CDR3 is TGTGCCAGCAGCTTAAGGGCCCAGACAGGGACCGCAAACATTCAGTACTTC. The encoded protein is CASSLRAQTGTANIQYF. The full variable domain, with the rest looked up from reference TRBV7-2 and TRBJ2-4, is GAGVSQSPSNKVTEKGKDVELRCDPISGHTALYWYRQSLGQGLEFLIYFQGNSAPDKSGLPSDRFSAERTGGSVSTLTIQRTQQEDSAVYLCASSLRAQTGTANIQYFGAGTRLSVL.

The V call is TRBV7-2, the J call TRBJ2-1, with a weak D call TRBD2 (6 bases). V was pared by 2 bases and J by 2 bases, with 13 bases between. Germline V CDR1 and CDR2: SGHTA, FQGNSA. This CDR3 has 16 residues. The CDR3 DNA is TGTGCCAGCAGCTTATTGGGGGGACCCACCTACAATGAGCAGTTCTTC. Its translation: CASSLLGGPTYNEQFF.

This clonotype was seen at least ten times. The CDR3 spells CASSQDSPNSPLHF. As DNA, the CDR3 is TGTGCCAGCAGCCAAGATAGCCCTAATTCACCCCTCCACTTT. The chain recombines TRBV14 with TRBJ1-6; D is undetermined. This CDR3 contains 14 residues. The germline V and J ends were trimmed by 0 bases and 6 bases, with 6 bases remaining between them. Per the germline V gene, CDR1 is SGHDN and CDR2 is FVKESK.

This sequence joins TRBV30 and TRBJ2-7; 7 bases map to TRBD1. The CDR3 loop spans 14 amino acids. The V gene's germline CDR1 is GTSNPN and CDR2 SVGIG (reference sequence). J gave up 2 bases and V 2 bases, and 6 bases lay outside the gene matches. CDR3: CAWSPDRITYEQYF. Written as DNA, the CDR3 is TGTGCCTGGAGTCCGGACAGGATAACCTACGAGCAGTACTTC.

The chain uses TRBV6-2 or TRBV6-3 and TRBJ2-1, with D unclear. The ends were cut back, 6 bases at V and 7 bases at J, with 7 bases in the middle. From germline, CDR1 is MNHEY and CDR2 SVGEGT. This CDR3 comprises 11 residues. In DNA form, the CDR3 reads TGTGCCAGCAGCCACGGGAATGAGCAGTTCTTC. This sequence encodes CASSHGNEQFF.